The 29 T cell receptor beta chains reported below all come from one sample, sequenced in a study of esophageal squamous cell carcinoma under preoperative chemotherapy. The time point was: after preoperative PTX-NDP chemotherapy. TCRdb independently ran MiXCR on the PCR reads; one entry per CDR3 protein. The top ten hold roughly 32% of the sample, which has about 19,000 distinct CDR3 sequences, just over 45% seen once. Sample collection occurred from a patient given preoperative chemotherapy. These receptors originate from a human donor with esophageal squamous cell carcinoma. The donor label of this sample is uncertain.

V is TRBV7-2 and J is TRBJ2-3; 13 bases are a match to TRBD2. This CDR3 has 17 amino acids. After removal of 5 bases from V and 3 bases from J, the junction contained 8 bases not matched to a gene. Germline CDR1 reads SGHTA; CDR2 reads FQGNSA. As DNA, the CDR3 is TGTGCCAGCAGCCCACACCCGGGACTAGCGGGGACAGATACGCAGTATTTT. Its translation: CASSPHPGLAGTDTQYF.

The sample holds a few counts of this clonotype. The chain is built from TRBV11-3 and TRBJ2-1, with 10 bases identical to TRBD1. The V and J ends lost 5 bases and 13 bases, in that order; junction bases with no gene match: 11. This CDR3 has 14 amino acids. From germline, CDR1 is SGHNT and CDR2 YENEEA. CDR3 loop: CASSIGQGGETQFF. The CDR3 bases are TGTGCCAGCAGCATAGGACAGGGGGGGGAGACCCAGTTCTTC.

This clonotype has at least ten counts. The CDR3 sequence: CASSLDASGGALNEQFF. The DNA for the CDR3 is TGTGCCAGCAGCTTAGACGCTAGCGGGGGGGCCCTCAATGAGCAGTTCTTC. The gene calls are TRBV7-2 and TRBJ2-1; 12 nucleotides line up with TRBD2. J was trimmed by 6 bases and V by 1 base; bases with no gene match: 7. CDR1 and CDR2 (germline): SGHTA, FQGNSA. The CDR3 is 17 amino acids. The complete variable domain, with remaining parts taken from reference TRBV7-2 and TRBJ2-1, reads GAGVSQSPSNKVTEKGKDVELRCDPISGHTALYWYRQSLGQGLEFLIYFQGNSAPDKSGLPSDRFSAERTGGSVSTLTIQRTQQEDSAVYLCASSLDASGGALNEQFFGPGTRLTVL.

This chain uses TRBV11-2 with TRBJ2-4; D is perhaps TRBD2 (5 bases). The J call may be in error: the DNA end matches TRBJ2-5 better. Germline CDR1 reads SGHAT; CDR2 reads FQNNGV. The CDR3 sequence is 17 residues long. This chain's CDR3 is CASSSEPGGSGKKTQYF. DNA for the CDR3: TGTGCCAGCAGCTCGGAGCCTGGAGGCTCGGGCAAAAAGACCCAGTACTTC.

Turning to this clonotype: An end of the junction differs from the germline gene, which may be a read error. The genes are TRBV11-1 and TRBJ2-5; D gene ambiguous. The germline CDR1 and CDR2 sequences are SGHAT and FQDESV (reference sequence). The CDR3 totals 13 residues. CDR3 bases: TGTGCCAGCAGCTTAGTTGTGCAAAAGACTCAGTACTTC. Translating it yields CASSLVVQKTQYF.

This clonotype has only a few counts. The V and J genes are TRBV7-3 and TRBJ2-5; possibly TRBD1 or TRBD2 for D (5 bases each). Germline V gene sequence: CDR1 SGHTA, CDR2 FQGTGA. This CDR3 contains 15 residues. The V gene lost 3 bases and the J gene lost 1 base, with 12 bases spanning the gap. The CDR3 DNA sequence: TGTGCCAGCAGCTTTCACGGGACGTTCCAAGAGACCCAGTACTTC. This translates into CASSFHGTFQETQYF.

This clonotype was detected ten times or more. J is TRBJ2-5 and V is TRBV5-7; TRBD2 matches at 14 bases. TRBV5-7 is recorded as an ORF, its role being uncertain. V lost 3 bases and J lost 6; bases outside the gene matches: 10. CDR3 length: 17 amino acids. CDR3: CASSSPGLAGVNKTQYF. As DNA, the CDR3 is TGTGCCAGCAGCTCCCCGGGACTAGCGGGAGTCAATAAGACCCAGTACTTC.

Ten or more counts support this clonotype. The chain has TRBV7-9 and TRBJ2-5; TRBD2 aligns across 13 bases. V was pared by 5 bases and J by 5 bases, with 8 bases of the junction left unmatched. CDR3 length: 16 residues. Germline CDR1 is SEHNR and CDR2 is FQNEAQ (reference sequence). CDR3 region: CASSPGLAGDIETQYF. In DNA form, the CDR3 reads TGTGCCAGCAGCCCTGGACTAGCGGGAGATATCGAGACCCAGTACTTC.

This clonotype was observed a single time. The chain carries TRBV7-9 and TRBJ2-5; D possibly matches TRBD1 or TRBD2 (5 bases each). From germline, CDR1 is SEHNR and CDR2 FQNEAQ (reference sequence). The germline V and J ends were trimmed by 5 bases and 8 bases, with 21 bases remaining between them. This CDR3 region has 15 residues. The CDR3 DNA is TGTGCCAGCAGCCCCGGAGGCCGGGACCAAAACACCCAGTACTTC. This sequence encodes CASSPGGRDQNTQYF.

The chain is built from TRBV28 and TRBJ2-3; tentative D call: TRBD1 (7 bases). V lost 3 bases and J 4 bases, leaving 20 bases between the germline ends. The CDR3 consists of 17 residues. CDR1 is MDHEN and CDR2 is SYDVKM in the germline V gene. CDR3 residues: CASSFWRGRVAADTQYF. The DNA of the CDR3 is TGTGCCAGCAGTTTTTGGAGGGGGCGTGTAGCTGCAGATACGCAGTATTTT.

Turning to this clonotype: Germline and junction disagree at one end, which may indicate a read error. V is TRBV7-2 and J is TRBJ2-3, with 8 bases lining up with TRBD2. CDR3 length: 13 amino acids. Germline V gene lookup returns CDR1 SGHTA and CDR2 FQGNSA. The CDR3 nucleotides read TGTGGCAGCGGGGGCCGGAGCGCAGATACCCAGTATTTT. Translation: CGSGGRSADTQYF. Full variable domain (outside the CDR3, taken from reference TRBV7-2 and TRBJ2-3): GAGVSQSPSNKVTEKGKDVELRCDPISGHTALYWYRQSLGQGLEFLIYFQGNSAPDKSGLPSDRFSAERTGGSVSTLTIQRTQQEDSAVYLCGSGGRSADTQYFGPGTRLTVL.

The chain uses TRBV30 and TRBJ2-5; 11 bases match TRBD1. V lost 5 bases and J lost 9; bases outside the gene matches: 17. CDR1 and CDR2 (germline): GTSNPN, SVGIG (reference sequence). The CDR3 is made up of 16 amino acids. CDR3 bases: TGTGCCTGGGCCGACGACCGGGACAGGGGGAGGTCGGCCCAGTACTTC. Its protein product is CAWADDRDRGRSAQYF.

This clonotype was detected ten times or more. This chain joins TRBV19 and TRBJ2-7; 7 bases are shared with TRBD2. Germline CDR1 reads LNHDA; CDR2 reads SQIVND (reference sequence). The CDR3 totals 14 residues. Unmatched junction bases numbered 7, after V lost 6 bases and J lost 2 bases. The CDR3 coding sequence is TGTGCCAGTAGGAGCGGGGAAGGGGCCTACGAGCAGTACTTC. Translated, it gives CASRSGEGAYEQYF.

This clonotype was picked up one time. This chain uses TRBV12-3 or TRBV12-4 with TRBJ2-5; TRBD1 agrees at 7 bases. Judging by the DNA end, TRBJ2-1 fits better; the J call may be wrong. The length of the CDR3 is 15 residues. The CDR3 sequence is CASSFRTGAYNEQFF. The CDR3 DNA is TGTGCCAGCAGTTTCCGGACAGGAGCGTACAATGAGCAGTTCTTC.

This sequence joins TRBV11-3 and TRBJ2-7; 7 bases align to TRBD1. The CDR3 consists of 15 residues. J lost 1 base, V lost 3 bases, and 6 bases had no gene match. CDR1 is SGHNT and CDR2 is YENEEA in the germline V gene. The CDR3 nucleotides read TGTGCCAGCAGCTTTTCCGGGACAGCATCCTACGAGCAGTACTTC. The encoded protein is CASSFSGTASYEQYF.

V and J are TRBV12-3 or TRBV12-4 and TRBJ2-5; TRBD1 agrees at 12 bases. CDR3 length equals 14 residues. The ends lost 6 bases at V and 7 bases at J; junction bases unmatched: 6. The DNA of the CDR3 is TGTGCCAGCAGGGGACAGGGGGCGAACCCGACCCAGTACTTC. Translating gives CASRGQGANPTQYF.

The chain carries TRBV11-3 and TRBJ2-1, with D unresolved. The CDR3 covers 17 residues. Deletions cut 1 base from V and 8 bases from J, with 21 bases between. Germline values: CDR1 SGHNT, CDR2 YENEEA. In nucleotides, the CDR3 is TGTGCCAGCAGCTTAGCTCTGAGCGCCCGGAGTGTGGATGAGCAGTTCTTC. It is translated as CASSLALSARSVDEQFF.

By share, this clonotype counts as medium-sized (0.01 to 0.1%). This chain joins TRBV12-3 or TRBV12-4 and TRBJ2-5; D is unclear. CDR3 size: 14 residues. With 4 bases removed from V and 2 bases from J, the gap between germline ends came to 11 bases. CDR3 region: CASSSEVTQETQYF. The CDR3 nucleotides read TGTGCCAGCAGTTCCGAGGTGACGCAAGAGACCCAGTACTTC.

The genes are TRBV12-3 or TRBV12-4 and TRBJ1-1; 7 bases are a match to TRBD1. The J segment lost 2 bases and the V segment lost 4 bases, leaving 4 bases of the junction unmatched. The CDR3 spans 14 residues. The CDR3 nucleotides are TGTGCCAGCAGTTCGGGGGACAGAAACACTGAAGCTTTCTTT. This encodes CASSSGDRNTEAFF.

This clonotype was seen at least ten times. The rearrangement uses TRBV5-1 and TRBJ2-1, with 14 positions matching TRBD2. The J segment lost 9 bases and the V segment lost 4 bases, leaving 9 bases of the junction unmatched. The CDR3 totals 16 residues. Germline CDR1 SGHRS, CDR2 YFSETQ. The DNA of the CDR3 is TGCGCCAGCAGCAGTACCGGGACTAGCGGGAGTAGTGAGCAGTTCTTC. This encodes CASSSTGTSGSSEQFF. Supplemented by reference TRBV5-1 and TRBJ2-1, the full variable domain reads KAGVTQTPRYLIKTRGQQVTLSCSPISGHRSVSWYQQTPGQGLQFLFEYFSETQRNKGNFPGRFSGRQFSNSRSEMNVSTLELGDSALYLCASSSTGTSGSSEQFFGPGTRLTVL.

V gene TRBV15 combines with J gene TRBJ2-2; D possibly corresponds to TRBD1 (5 bases). V was cut by 2 bases and J by 0 bases, with 10 bases left in between. The CDR3 runs to 16 residues. The germline V gene encodes CDR1 LNHNV and CDR2 YYDKDF (reference sequence). The CDR3 spells CATSRKIRANTGELFF. In nucleotides, the CDR3 is TGTGCCACCAGCAGAAAGATCAGGGCGAACACCGGGGAGCTGTTTTTT.

This clonotype was recorded a few times. V gene TRBV11-2 combines with J gene TRBJ2-5; 9 bases are a match to TRBD1. Gene TRBJ2-7 matches the end of the DNA better, so the J call may be wrong. Germline lookup yields CDR1 SGHAT and CDR2 FQNNGV. This CDR3 contains 14 residues. The CDR3: CASSAGTGYYEQYF. CDR3 coding DNA: TGTGCCAGCAGCGCCGGGACAGGGTATTACGAGCAGTACTTC.

There are a few counts of this clonotype. The chain carries TRBV11-3 and TRBJ2-1; D call uncertain. The CDR3 totals 15 residues. In germline, CDR1 is SGHNT, CDR2 YENEEA. Trimming took off 4 bases at V and 1 base at J, with 11 bases between the two ends. The CDR3 region is CASSSDSLSYNEQFF. CDR3 DNA sequence: TGTGCCAGCAGCTCAGATTCCTTATCCTACAATGAGCAGTTCTTC.

This clonotype was counted between two and nine times. V is TRBV11-2 and J is TRBJ2-5; either TRBD1 or TRBD2 may supply D (5 bases each). Trimming cost V 5 bases and J 2 bases, with 12 bases left between them. CDR3 length: 14 amino acids. CDR1 is SGHAT, CDR2 FQNNGV, per germline. The CDR3 loop reads CASSPGRKQETQYF. DNA of the CDR3: TGTGCCAGCAGCCCGGGGCGTAAACAAGAGACCCAGTACTTC.

This clonotype was seen only a few times. This chain joins TRBV7-9 and TRBJ2-6; weak D call: TRBD2 (7 bases). Germline CDR1 is SEHNR and CDR2 is FQNEAQ (reference sequence). The CDR3 extends over 18 amino acids. The germline V and J ends were trimmed by 5 bases and 0 bases, with 17 bases remaining between them. The CDR3 nucleotides are TGTGCCAGCAGCCCCGTTGAGGGGGGGGACTCTGGGGCCAACGTCCTGACTTTC. Amino acids: CASSPVEGGDSGANVLTF. Drawing the rest from reference TRBV7-9 and TRBJ2-6, the complete variable domain is DTGVSQNPRHKITKRGQNVTFRCDPISEHNRLYWYRQTLGQGPEFLTYFQNEAQLEKSRLLSDRFSAERPKGSFSTLEIQRTEQGDSAMYLCASSPVEGGDSGANVLTFGAGSRLTVL.

The chain has TRBV7-6 and TRBJ2-5; 10 bases are a match to TRBD1. V trimming: 10 bases; J trimming: 11 bases; junction bases outside the gene matches: 19. The germline CDR1 and CDR2 sequences are SGHVS and FNYEAQ. This CDR3 has 15 residues. CDR3 amino acids: CATNDRGQNYNEQYF. CDR3 nucleotides: TGTGCCACCAACGACAGGGGGCAGAACTACAATGAGCAGTACTTC.

The chain joins TRBV6-1 to TRBJ2-1; no firm D call. Germline assignment: CDR1 MNHNS and CDR2 SASEGT. The CDR3 runs to 15 residues. V was clipped by 3 bases and J by 2 bases, with 11 bases between them. The CDR3 spells CASSDVGSPYNEQFF. As DNA, the CDR3 is TGTGCCAGCAGTGACGTTGGCAGCCCCTACAATGAGCAGTTCTTC.

In its sample, this clonotype ranks as medium-sized (0.01 to 0.1%). This sequence joins TRBV7-9 and TRBJ2-2, with 11 bases fitting TRBD2. Germline-derived CDR1 and CDR2 are SEHNR and FQNEAQ (reference sequence). The ends lost 5 bases at V and 3 bases at J; junction bases unmatched: 5. The CDR3 is 16 amino acids. For the CDR3, the DNA is TGTGCCAGCAGCCTAACTAGCGGGAGCCACACCGGGGAGCTGTTTTTT. As protein: CASSLTSGSHTGELFF. The full variable domain, with the rest looked up from reference TRBV7-9 and TRBJ2-2, is DTGVSQNPRHKITKRGQNVTFRCDPISEHNRLYWYRQTLGQGPEFLTYFQNEAQLEKSRLLSDRFSAERPKGSFSTLEIQRTEQGDSAMYLCASSLTSGSHTGELFFGEGSRLTVL.

The chain joins TRBV7-2 to TRBJ2-3; no clear D gene. V shed 1 base and J shed 2 bases, with 7 bases lying between them. Germline V lookup: CDR1 SGHTA, CDR2 FQGNSA. The CDR3 is 14 residues long. CDR3 nucleotides: TGTGCCAGCAGCTTAGTCCACCCCACAGATACGCAGTATTTT. It specifies CASSLVHPTDTQYF.